The 5 T cell receptor beta chains in this list originate from one sample, sequenced in a study of OX40 agonist ivuxolimab in advanced cancers. Sequencing used immunoSEQ multiplex PCR; TCRdb keeps in-frame clones, though not all of them. This table holds just over 90,000 clones, 94% found once. The specimen was CD4+ or CD8+ T cells sorted from blood, collected in a trial of the OX40 agonist ivuxolimab. These receptors came from an adult with an advanced solid tumor such as melanoma, head and neck, liver or kidney cancer.

The chain uses TRBV6-6 and TRBJ2-2; 7 nucleotides match TRBD2. CDR3 length equals 14 residues. CDR1 and CDR2 (germline): MNHNY, SVGAGI (reference sequence). V dropped 7 bases and J dropped 5; count of bases not matched to a gene: 7. The CDR3 reads CASTFSGVTGELFF. The CDR3 region has the DNA TGTGCCAGCACCTTCAGCGGGGTGACCGGGGAGCTGTTTTTT.

V and J are TRBV4-1 and TRBJ1-1, with TRBD1 as a possible D gene (5 bases). Germline lookup yields CDR1 MGHRA and CDR2 YSYEKL. V dropped 3 bases and J dropped 2 bases, with 7 bases sitting between them. This CDR3 is 13 amino acids long. The CDR3 region has the DNA TGCGCCAGCAGCCAGACAGCCAACACTGAAGCTTTCTTT. Protein product: CASSQTANTEAFF.

This chain uses TRBV4-2 with TRBJ2-1, with D maybe TRBD2 (5 bases). The length of the CDR3 is 15 residues. Trimming cost V 2 bases and J 0 bases, with 8 bases left between them. Germline values: CDR1 LGHNA, CDR2 YNFKEQ. The CDR3 loop reads CASSQKGSSYNEQFF. For the CDR3, the DNA is TGTGCCAGCAGCCAAAAAGGGAGCTCCTACAATGAGCAGTTCTTC.

CDR3 sequence reads: CASSGRNTEAFF. DNA for the CDR3: TGCGCCAGCAGTGGGAGGAACACTGAAGCTTTCTTT. The chain uses TRBV10-1 and TRBJ1-1; the D is unclear. Trimming took 4 bases from V and 1 from J, leaving 4 bases between them. CDR1 WNHNN and CDR2 SYGVQD come from the germline V gene (reference sequence). CDR3 size: 12 residues.

The V gene is TRBV9, the J gene TRBJ2-6; 12 nucleotides line up with TRBD2. CDR3 length equals 17 residues. The germline V gene has CDR1 SGDLS and CDR2 YYNGEE. J lost 1 base, V lost 7 bases, and 6 bases had no gene match. Here the CDR3 reads CASGTGLAGSGANVLTF. CDR3 bases: TGTGCCAGCGGCACGGGACTAGCGGGTTCTGGGGCCAACGTCCTGACTTTC.